The 14 T cell receptor beta chains given below trace back to one sample, sequenced in a study of breast tumors, draining lymph nodes, adjacent tissues (dated by TCRdb to 2016 to 2018). Libraries came from multiplex PCR. The instrument was an Illumina HiSeq 2000. TCRdb reran the public reads through fastp at Q25 and MiXCR, keeping productive beta chains. Entries are consolidated by CDR3 protein sequence, retaining the most common genes and DNA. The sample profile shows approximately 250,000 distinct CDR3 sequences; 34% of them were found once. The ten largest clones capture approximately 3.5% of the sample. Lymph node samples were obtained from the axillary draining lymph nodes of breast cancer patients. Input material: axillary lymph node tissue. The source of these receptors is a female donor with breast cancer. Some clones in this sample may be carry-over from other donors' samples.

This clonotype was seen at least ten times. The CDR3: CATSRQGEATNEKLFF. The CDR3 DNA follows: TGTGCCACCAGCAGACAGGGAGAAGCAACTAATGAAAAACTGTTTTTT. The rearrangement links TRBV24-1 to TRBJ1-4, with TRBD1 matching 7 bases. The CDR3 consists of 16 residues. Germline CDR1 reads KGHDR; CDR2 reads SFDVKD. The J segment lost 0 bases and the V segment lost 7 bases, leaving 7 bases of the junction unmatched.

This clonotype occurred a few times. The chain's CDR3 is CASSPTGPARAEAFF. The DNA for the CDR3 is TGTGCCAGCAGTCCGACAGGTCCCGCCAGGGCTGAAGCTTTCTTT. V and J are TRBV2 and TRBJ1-1; TRBD1 might be the D (6 bases). Germline CDR1 is SNHLY and CDR2 is FYNNEI. Trimming cost V 5 bases and J 6 bases, with 19 bases left between them. The CDR3 covers 15 residues.

This clonotype was found many times. A junction end diverges from the germline sequence, so it may reflect a read error. The gene calls are TRBV5-1 and TRBJ2-3; possibly TRBD2 for D (6 bases). The CDR3 has 14 amino acids. Germline V gene sequence: CDR1 SGHRS, CDR2 YFSETQ. Here the CDR3 DNA reads TGTGCCAGCAGCTTGGGGGGATCCACAGATACGCAGTATTTT. It yields the protein CASSLGGSTDTQYF.

CDR3 protein: CASSAKGGTNTGELFF. For the CDR3, the DNA is TGCGCCAGCAGCGCCAAGGGGGGTACGAACACCGGGGAGCTGTTTTTT. The chain joins TRBV5-1 to TRBJ2-2, with D perhaps given as TRBD1 or TRBD2 (6 bases each). CDR3 length: 16 amino acids. Between the trimmed V and J ends, which lost 4 bases and 0 bases, there was a span of 13 bases. Germline-derived CDR1 and CDR2 are SGHRS and YFSETQ.

This chain uses TRBV25-1 with TRBJ1-5; D unclear. The V end lost 11 bases, the J end lost 3 bases, and 11 bases lay between the germline ends. The germline CDR1 and CDR2 sequences are MGHDK and SYGVNS. The CDR3 length is 12 residues. In nucleotides, the CDR3 is TGTGCCCTCACCAACCTCAATCAGCCCCAGCATTTT. Translated: CALTNLNQPQHF.

This clonotype was counted at least ten times. This chain connects TRBV4-2 to TRBJ1-4; perhaps TRBD1 as D (6 bases). The V end was cut by 0 bases, the J end by 4 bases, with 15 bases between. Germline CDR1 and CDR2: LGHNA and YNFKEQ. CDR3 length: 17 amino acids. DNA of the CDR3: TGTGCCAGCAGCCAAGATTGGGGGGGGCTCTATAATGAAAAACTGTTTTTT. This translates into CASSQDWGGLYNEKLFF.

The V call is TRBV6-1, the J call TRBJ1-4; no clear D gene. The CDR3 is made up of 14 amino acids. The V gene lost 7 bases and the J gene lost 7 bases, with 16 bases spanning the gap. Germline V gives CDR1 MNHNS, CDR2 SASEGT. The DNA for the CDR3 is TGTGCCAGCATTCCCCCGGAGAGGGCTGAAAAACTGTTTTTT. Protein product: CASIPPERAEKLFF.

The table lists this clonotype with many counts. The chain has TRBV19 and TRBJ1-4; TRBD1 aligns across 8 bases. Germline V gene lookup returns CDR1 LNHDA and CDR2 SQIVND (reference sequence). J was trimmed by 2 bases and V by 6 bases; bases with no gene match: 2. This CDR3 is 14 amino acids long. CDR3 bases: TGTGCCAGTAGGACAGGGGATACTAATGAAAAACTGTTTTTT. Protein sequence: CASRTGDTNEKLFF.

The CDR3: CASSLGGSQPQHF. The CDR3, as DNA: TGTGCCAGCAGCTTGGGAGGGAGCCAGCCCCAGCATTTT. The J gene is TRBJ1-5, the V gene TRBV5-5; no firm D call. CDR1 SGHKS and CDR2 YYEKEE come from the germline V gene (reference sequence). This CDR3 spans 13 amino acids. Trimming took 0 bases from V and 7 from J, leaving 8 bases between them. Complete variable domain (other parts from reference TRBV5-5 and TRBJ1-5): DAGVTQSPTHLIKTRGQQVTLRCSPISGHKSVSWYQQVLGQGPQFIFQYYEKEERGRGNFPDRFSARQFPNYSSELNVNALLLGDSALYLCASSLGGSQPQHFGDGTRLSIL.

This clonotype was recorded a few times. The J gene is TRBJ2-1, the V gene TRBV6-1; no firm D call. Trimming stripped 6 bases from V and 1 base from J, with 10 bases between. Germline V gene sequence: CDR1 MNHNS, CDR2 SASEGT. The CDR3 sequence is 14 residues long. The CDR3 sequence is CASRTRLSYNEQFF. CDR3 DNA sequence: TGTGCCAGCAGGACCCGATTATCCTACAATGAGCAGTTCTTC.

CDR3 nucleotides: TGCAGTGCTCAGGACAGGGGTAGTGAAAAACTGTTTTTT. Translation: CSAQDRGSEKLFF. The gene calls are TRBV20-1 and TRBJ1-4; 9 bases fit TRBD1. The CDR3 spans 13 residues. Germline loops: CDR1 DFQATT, CDR2 SNEGSKA (reference sequence). Trimming removed 5 bases from V and 7 bases from J; junction bases left unmatched: 5.

The rearrangement joins TRBV12-3 or TRBV12-4 to TRBJ2-2; D unresolved. Trimming left V 8 bases short and J 8 bases short, with 3 bases between. This CDR3 contains 9 residues. CDR3 in amino acids: CASWGELFF. The CDR3 DNA follows: TGTGCCAGCTGGGGGGAGCTGTTTTTT.

The table lists this clonotype with many counts. The chain is built from TRBV12-3 or TRBV12-4 and TRBJ2-2; possibly TRBD1 or TRBD2 for D (6 bases each). Trimming shortened V by 6 bases and J by 11 bases, and 34 bases separated the two germline ends. This CDR3 is 19 amino acids long. The CDR3 region is CASSKRGERVGPGLRELFF. In nucleotides, the CDR3 is TGTGCCAGCAGCAAGAGGGGGGAGCGGGTGGGGCCTGGGTTGAGAGAGCTGTTTTTT.

The V gene is TRBV11-2, the J gene TRBJ2-1, with D perhaps TRBD1 (6 bases). Germline-derived CDR1 and CDR2 are SGHAT and FQNNGV. Trimming cost V 4 bases and J 0 bases, with 13 bases left between them. This CDR3 region has 16 residues. The DNA of the CDR3 is TGTGCCAGCAGCTCCGAGACAGGAAGCTCCTACAATGAGCAGTTCTTC. Protein sequence: CASSSETGSSYNEQFF. The full variable domain, with the rest looked up from reference TRBV11-2 and TRBJ2-1, is EAGVAQSPRYKIIEKRQSVAFWCNPISGHATLYWYQQILGQGPKLLIQFQNNGVVDDSQLPKDRFSAERLKGVDSTLKIQPAKLEDSAVYLCASSSETGSSYNEQFFGPGTRLTVL.